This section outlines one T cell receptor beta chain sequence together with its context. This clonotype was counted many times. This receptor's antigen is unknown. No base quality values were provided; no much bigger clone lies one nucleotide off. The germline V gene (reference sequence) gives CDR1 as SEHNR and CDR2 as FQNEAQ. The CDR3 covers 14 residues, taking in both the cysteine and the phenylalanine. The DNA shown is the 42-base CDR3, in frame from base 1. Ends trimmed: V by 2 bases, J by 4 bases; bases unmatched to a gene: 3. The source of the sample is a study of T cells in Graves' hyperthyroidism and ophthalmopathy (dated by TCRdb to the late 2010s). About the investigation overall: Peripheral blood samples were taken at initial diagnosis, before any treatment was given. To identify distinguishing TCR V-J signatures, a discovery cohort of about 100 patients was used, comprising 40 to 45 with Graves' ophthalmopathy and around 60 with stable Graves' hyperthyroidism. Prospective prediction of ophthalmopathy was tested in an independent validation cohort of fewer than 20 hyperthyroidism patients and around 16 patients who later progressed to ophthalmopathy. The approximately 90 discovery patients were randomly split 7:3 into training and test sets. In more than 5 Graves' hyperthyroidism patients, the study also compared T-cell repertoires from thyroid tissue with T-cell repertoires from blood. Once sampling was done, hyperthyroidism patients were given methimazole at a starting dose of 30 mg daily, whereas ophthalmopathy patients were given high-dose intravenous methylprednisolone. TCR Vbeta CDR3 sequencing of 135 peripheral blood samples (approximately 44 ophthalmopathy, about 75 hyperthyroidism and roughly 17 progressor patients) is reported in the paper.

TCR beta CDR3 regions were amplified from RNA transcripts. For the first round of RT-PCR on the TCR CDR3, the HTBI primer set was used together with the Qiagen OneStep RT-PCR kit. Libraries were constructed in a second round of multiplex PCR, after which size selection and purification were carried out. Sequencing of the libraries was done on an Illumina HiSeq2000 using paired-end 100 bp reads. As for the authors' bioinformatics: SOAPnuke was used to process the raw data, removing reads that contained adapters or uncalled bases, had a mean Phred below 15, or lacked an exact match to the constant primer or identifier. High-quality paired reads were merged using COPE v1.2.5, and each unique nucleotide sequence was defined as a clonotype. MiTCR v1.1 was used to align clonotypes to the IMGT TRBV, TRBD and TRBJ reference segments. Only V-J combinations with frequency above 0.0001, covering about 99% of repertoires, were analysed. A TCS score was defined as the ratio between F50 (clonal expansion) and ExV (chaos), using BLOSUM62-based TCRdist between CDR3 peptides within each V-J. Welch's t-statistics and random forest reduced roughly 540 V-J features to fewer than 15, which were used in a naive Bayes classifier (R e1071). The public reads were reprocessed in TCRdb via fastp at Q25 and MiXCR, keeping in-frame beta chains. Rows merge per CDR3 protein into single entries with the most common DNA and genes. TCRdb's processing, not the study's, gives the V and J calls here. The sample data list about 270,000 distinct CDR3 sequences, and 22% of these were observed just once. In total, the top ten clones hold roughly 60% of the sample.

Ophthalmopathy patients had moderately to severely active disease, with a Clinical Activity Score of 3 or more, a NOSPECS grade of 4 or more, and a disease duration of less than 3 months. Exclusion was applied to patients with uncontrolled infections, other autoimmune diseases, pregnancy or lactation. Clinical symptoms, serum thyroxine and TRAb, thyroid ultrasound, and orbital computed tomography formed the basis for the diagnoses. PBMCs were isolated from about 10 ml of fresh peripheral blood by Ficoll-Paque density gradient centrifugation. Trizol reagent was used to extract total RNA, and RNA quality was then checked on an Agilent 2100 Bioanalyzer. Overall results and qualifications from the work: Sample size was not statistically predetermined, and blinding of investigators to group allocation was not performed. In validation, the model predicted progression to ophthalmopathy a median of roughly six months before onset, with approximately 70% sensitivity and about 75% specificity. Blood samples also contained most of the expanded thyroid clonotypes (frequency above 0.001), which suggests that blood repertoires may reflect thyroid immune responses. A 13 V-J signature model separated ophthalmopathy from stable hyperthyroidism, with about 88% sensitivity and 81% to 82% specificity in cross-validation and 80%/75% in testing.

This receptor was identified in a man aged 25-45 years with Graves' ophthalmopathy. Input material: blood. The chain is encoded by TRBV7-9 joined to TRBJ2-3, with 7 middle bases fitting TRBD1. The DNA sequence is TGTGCCAGCAGCTTAAGCCAGGGGGCAGATACGCAGTATTTT. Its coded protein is CASSLSQGADTQYF.